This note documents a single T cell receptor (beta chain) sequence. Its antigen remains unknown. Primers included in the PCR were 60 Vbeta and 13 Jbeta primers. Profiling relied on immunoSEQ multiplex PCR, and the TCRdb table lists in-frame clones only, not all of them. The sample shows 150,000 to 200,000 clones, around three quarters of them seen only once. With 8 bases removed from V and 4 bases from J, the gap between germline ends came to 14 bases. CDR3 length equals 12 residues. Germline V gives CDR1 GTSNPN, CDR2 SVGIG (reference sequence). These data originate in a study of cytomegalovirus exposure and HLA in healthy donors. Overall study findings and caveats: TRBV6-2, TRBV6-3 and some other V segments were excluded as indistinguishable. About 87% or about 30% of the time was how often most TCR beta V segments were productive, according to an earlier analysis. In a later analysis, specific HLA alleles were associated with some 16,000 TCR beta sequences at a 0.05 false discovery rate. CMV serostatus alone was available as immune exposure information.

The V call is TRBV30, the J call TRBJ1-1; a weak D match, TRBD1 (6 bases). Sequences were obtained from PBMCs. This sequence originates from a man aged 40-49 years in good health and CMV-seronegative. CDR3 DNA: TGTGCCAACAGGGAGAAGAGCACTGAAGCTTTCTTT. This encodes CANREKSTEAFF. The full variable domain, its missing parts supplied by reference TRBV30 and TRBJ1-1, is SQTIHQWPATLVQPVGSPLSLECTVEGTSNPNLYWYRQAAGRGLQLLFYSVGIGQISSEVPQNLSASRPQDRQFILSSKKLLLSDSGFYLCANREKSTEAFFGQGTRLTVV.